This T cell receptor beta chain comes out of a study of T cells of healthy individuals. TCRdb re-called the 5' RACE reads with MiXCR, one entry per CDR3 protein. Of about 100,000 distinct CDR3 sequences detected, 15% to 20% appear once; the ten largest clones hold around 6.5%. This clonotype was observed many times. V was trimmed by 2 bases and J by 0 bases, leaving 9 bases between them. This CDR3 is 15 amino acids long. Germline CDR1 reads KGHSH; CDR2 reads LQKENI. The chain combines TRBV18 with TRBJ2-3; no firm D call. The sequence derives from a human donor in good health. CDR3 protein: CASSPIRASTDTQYF. CDR3 DNA sequence: TGTGCCAGCTCACCAATCCGTGCTAGCACAGATACGCAGTATTTT.